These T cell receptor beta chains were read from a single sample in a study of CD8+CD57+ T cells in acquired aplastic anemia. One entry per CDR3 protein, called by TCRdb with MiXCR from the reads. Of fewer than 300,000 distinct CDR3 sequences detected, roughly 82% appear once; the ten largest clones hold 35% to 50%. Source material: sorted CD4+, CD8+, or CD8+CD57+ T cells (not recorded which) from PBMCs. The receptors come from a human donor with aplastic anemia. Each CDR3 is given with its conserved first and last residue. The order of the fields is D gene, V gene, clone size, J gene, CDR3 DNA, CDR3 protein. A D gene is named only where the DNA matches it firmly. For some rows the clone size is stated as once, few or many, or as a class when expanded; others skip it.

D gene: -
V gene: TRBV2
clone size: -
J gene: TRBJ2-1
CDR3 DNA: TGTGCCAGCAGTGGTGGGGGGATACATGAGCAGTTGTTC
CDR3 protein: CASSGGGIHEQLF

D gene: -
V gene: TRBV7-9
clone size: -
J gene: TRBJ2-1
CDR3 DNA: TGTGCCAGTAGTATAGATCTAGGCTACCCATACAATGAGCAGTTCTTC
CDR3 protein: CASSIDLGYPYNEQFF

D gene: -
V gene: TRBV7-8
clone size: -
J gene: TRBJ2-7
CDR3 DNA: TGTGCCAGCAGCTTCTCTCTAGGGGGGACCGACCTTTCCTACTTC
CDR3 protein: CASSFSLGGTDLSYF

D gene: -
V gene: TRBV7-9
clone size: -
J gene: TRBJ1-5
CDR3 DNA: TGTGCCAGCAGCTTTCAAGTAAGCGGGGGGAGCGATGAGCATTTT
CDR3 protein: CASSFQVSGGSDEHF

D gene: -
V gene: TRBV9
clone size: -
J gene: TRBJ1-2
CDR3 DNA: TGTGCCAGCAGCTGGGGACGACGCTCAAACTATGGCTACACCTTC
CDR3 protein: CASSWGRRSNYGYTF

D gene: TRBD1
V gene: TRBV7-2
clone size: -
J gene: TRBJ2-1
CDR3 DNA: TGTGCCAGCAGCTTGTGGACAGGGCCCTACAATGAGCAGTTCTTC
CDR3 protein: CASSLWTGPYNEQFF

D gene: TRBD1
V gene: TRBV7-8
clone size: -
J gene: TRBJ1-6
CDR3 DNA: TGTGCCAGCAGCTTTGATCCAGGCGGGACAGCCTTTCCCCTCCACTTT
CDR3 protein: CASSFDPGGTAFPLHF

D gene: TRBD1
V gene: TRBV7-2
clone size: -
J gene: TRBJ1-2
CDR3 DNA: TGTGCCAGCAGCTCCGGGGTTACGGGTGGACAGGTCTACACCTTC
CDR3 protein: CASSSGVTGGQVYTF

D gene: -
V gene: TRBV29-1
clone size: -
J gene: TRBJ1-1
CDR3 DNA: TGCAGCGCCGGAGCCATGAACACTGAAGCTTTCTTT
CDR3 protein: CSAGAMNTEAFF

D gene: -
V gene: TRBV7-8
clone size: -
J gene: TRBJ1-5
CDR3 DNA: TGTGCCAGCAGTGATGCTTATAACGAGCAGCCCCAGCATTTT
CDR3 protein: CASSDAYNEQPQHF

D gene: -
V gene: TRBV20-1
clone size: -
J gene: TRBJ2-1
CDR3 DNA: TGCAGTGCTCGCAGGGCCACCTCCTACAATGAGCAGTTCTTC
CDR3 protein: CSARRATSYNEQFF

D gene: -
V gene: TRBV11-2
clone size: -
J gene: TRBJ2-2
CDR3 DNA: TGCGCCAGCCGCTTTGGGGAGGACACCGGGGAGCTGTTTTTT
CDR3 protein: CASRFGEDTGELFF

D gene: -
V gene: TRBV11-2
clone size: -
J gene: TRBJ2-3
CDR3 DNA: TGTGCCAGCAGCCCGGGGGTGGGGACGCAGTATTTT
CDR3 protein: CASSPGVGTQYF

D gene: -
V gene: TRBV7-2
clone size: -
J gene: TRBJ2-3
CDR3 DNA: TGTGCCAGCAGCCTAGCGCGGGCGTACAATAAGCAGTATTTT
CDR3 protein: CASSLARAYNKQYF

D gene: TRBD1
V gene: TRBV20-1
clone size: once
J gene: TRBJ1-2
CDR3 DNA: TGCAGTGCTAGTGAACAGGGGGCGGAATACTATGGCTACACCTTC
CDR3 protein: CSASEQGAEYYGYTF

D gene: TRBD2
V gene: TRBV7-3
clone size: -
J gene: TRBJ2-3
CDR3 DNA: TGTGCCAGCAGTTCTAGCGGGACTTCGGGAGAGCACCAGTTT
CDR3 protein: CASSSSGTSGEHQF

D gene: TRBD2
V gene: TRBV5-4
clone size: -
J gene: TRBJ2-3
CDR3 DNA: TGTGCCAGCAGCTTTACGGGAGGAATCGATACGCAGTATTTT
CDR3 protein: CASSFTGGIDTQYF

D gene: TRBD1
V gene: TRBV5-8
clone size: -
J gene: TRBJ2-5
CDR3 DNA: TGTGCCAGCAGCTTTGGACAGGGCCAAGAGACCCAGTACTTC
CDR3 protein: CASSFGQGQETQYF

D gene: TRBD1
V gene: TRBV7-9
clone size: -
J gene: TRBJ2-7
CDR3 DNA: TGTGCCAGCAGCTCAACGGGACAGGGAAGCTACGAGCAGTACTTC
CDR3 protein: CASSSTGQGSYEQYF

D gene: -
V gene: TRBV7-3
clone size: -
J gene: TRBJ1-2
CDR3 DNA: -
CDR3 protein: CASSLQVAGGSGNTF

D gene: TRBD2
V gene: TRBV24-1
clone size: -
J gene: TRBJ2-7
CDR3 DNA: TGTGCCAGCAGTGACGTAGCGGGTGACTCCGGGGAGCAGTTC
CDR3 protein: CASSDVAGDSGEQF

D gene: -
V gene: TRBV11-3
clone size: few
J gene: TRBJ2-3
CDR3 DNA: TGTGCCAGCAGCGAAGAGGGCACAGATACGCAGTATTTT
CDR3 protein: CASSEEGTDTQYF

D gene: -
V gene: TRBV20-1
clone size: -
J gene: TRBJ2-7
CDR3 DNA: TGCAGTGCTAGAGAGCAGGACGGATCAGACTTC
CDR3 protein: CSAREQDGSDF

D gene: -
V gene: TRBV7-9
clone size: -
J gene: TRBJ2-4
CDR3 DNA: TGTGCCAGCAGCTTAGCTCCCGACATTCAGTTTTTT
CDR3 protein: CASSLAPDIQFF

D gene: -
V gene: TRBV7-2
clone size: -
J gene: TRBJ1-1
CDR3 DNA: TGTGCCAGCAGCTCCACACAGGGTGGATACGAACAGTACTTT
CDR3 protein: CASSSTQGGYEQYF

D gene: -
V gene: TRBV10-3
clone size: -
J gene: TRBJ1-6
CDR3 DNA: TGTGCCATCTCGGACAGCGGGGGTTCACCCCTCCACTTT
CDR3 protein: CAISDSGGSPLHF

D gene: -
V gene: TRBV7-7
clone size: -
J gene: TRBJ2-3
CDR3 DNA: TGTGCCAGCAGCTATCGTAGCCGCGGCACACATACGCAGTATTTT
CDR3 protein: CASSYRSRGTHTQYF

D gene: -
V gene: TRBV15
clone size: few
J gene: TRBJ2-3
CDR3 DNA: TGTGCCACCAGCCCAAGGGGAACAGATACGCAGTATTTT
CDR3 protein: CATSPRGTDTQYF

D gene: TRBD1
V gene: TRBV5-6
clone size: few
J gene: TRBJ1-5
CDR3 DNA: TGTGCCAGCAGCTTTACAGGGGCTCAGCCCCAGCATTTT
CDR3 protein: CASSFTGAQPQHF